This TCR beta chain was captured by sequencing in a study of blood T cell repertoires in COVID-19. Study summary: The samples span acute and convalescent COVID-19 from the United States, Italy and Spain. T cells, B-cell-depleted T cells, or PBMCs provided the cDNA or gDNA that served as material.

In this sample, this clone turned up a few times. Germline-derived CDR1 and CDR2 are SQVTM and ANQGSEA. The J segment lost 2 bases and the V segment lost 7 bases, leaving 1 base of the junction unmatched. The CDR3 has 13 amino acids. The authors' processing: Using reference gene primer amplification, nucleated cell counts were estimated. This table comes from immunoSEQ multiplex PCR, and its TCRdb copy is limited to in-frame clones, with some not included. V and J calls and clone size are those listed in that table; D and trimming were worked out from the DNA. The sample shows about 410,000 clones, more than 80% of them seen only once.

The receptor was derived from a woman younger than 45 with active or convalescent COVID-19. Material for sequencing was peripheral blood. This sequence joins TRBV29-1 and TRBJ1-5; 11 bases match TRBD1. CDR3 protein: CSAGQGGNQPQHF. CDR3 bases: TGCAGCGCGGGACAGGGGGGCAATCAGCCCCAGCATTTT.